The 2 T cell receptor beta chains in this list originate from one sample, sequenced in a study of blood T cell repertoires in COVID-19. Profiling relied on immunoSEQ multiplex PCR, and the TCRdb table lists in-frame clones only, not all of them. The sample holds about 54,000 clones, over 75% seen once. Sequencing input: peripheral blood. The source is a human donor in a cohort sampled during active COVID-19.

The V call is TRBV15, the J call TRBJ2-1; the D is unclear. V was shortened by 5 bases and J by 3 bases, with 17 bases between the two germline ends. Germline CDR1 and CDR2: LNHNV and YYDKDF (reference sequence). CDR3 size: 16 residues. The CDR3 region is CATSPPNYPLYNEQFF. CDR3 sequence (DNA): TGTGCCACCAGCCCTCCCAACTATCCCCTCTACAATGAGCAGTTCTTC.

The genes are TRBV28 and TRBJ1-5, with TRBD1 as a possible D gene (5 bases). There are 16 residues in the CDR3. Germline CDR1 and CDR2: MDHEN and SYDVKM. Trimming cost V 2 bases and J 3 bases, with 14 bases left between them. The CDR3 loop reads CASSLGGGGINQPQHF. DNA for the CDR3: TGTGCCAGCAGTTTAGGGGGTGGGGGGATCAATCAGCCCCAGCATTTT.